One sample yielded the 22 T cell receptor beta chains listed below, sequenced in a study of CD8+ T cells in alopecia areata. Extracted RNA was reverse transcribed, and the resulting cDNA served as sequencing template. Assay used: immunoSEQ multiplex PCR; TCRdb lists only in-frame clones, some missing. Recorded here are 200,000 to 300,000 clones, with no singletons, and the ten leading clones hold more than 1%. Scientists pooled cutaneous lymph node cells and sorted them on CD4, CD8alpha, NKG2D, NKG2ACE and other markers. The source material was CD4+ T cells sorted from a lymph node. The receptor set was obtained from a C3H/HeJ mouse with alopecia areata. This strain has MHC haplotype H2-k.

About this clone itself: All gene names here are mouse names. The DNA ends 4 residues before the CDR3 does, and the rest of the CDR3 is filled in from the germline J gene. The chain links TRBV13-1 to TRBJ2-1; 8 positions match TRBD2. The CDR3 spans 14 residues. Germline CDR1 reads NSHNY; CDR2 reads SYGAGN. CDR3 sequence: CASSAWGAGAEQFF. CDR3 bases read: TGTGCCAGCAGTGCCTGGGGGGCGGGGGCT.

The sample holds a few counts of this clone. Gene names refer to mouse genes. This sample also contains other DNA sequences that code for the same CDR3. CDR3 bases read: TGTGCCTGGAGTCTCGGGGGGGCCTATAATTCGCCC. Amino acids: CAWSLGGAYNSP. The entire CDR3 protein is CAWSLGGAYNSPLYF. V gene TRBV31 combines with J gene TRBJ1-6, with D possibly TRBD1 on 5 matching bases. The read comes to an end 3 residues before the CDR3 does, leaving the germline J gene to fill in the end. TRBJ1-6 carries the ORF label, with uncertain function. The CDR3 has 15 residues. V dropped 0 bases and J dropped 2 bases, with 8 bases sitting between them. CDR1 and CDR2 from the germline V gene are GKSSPN and SITVG.

In this sample, this clone turned up a few times. All gene names here are mouse names. The read ends 4 residues shy of where the CDR3 ends; the end is completed using the germline J gene. V gene TRBV21 combines with J gene TRBJ2-5, with TRBD1 identical over 10 bases. TRBV21 is an open reading frame whose function is uncertain. The J segment lost 1 base and the V segment lost 5 bases, leaving 6 bases of the junction unmatched. The CDR3 contains 16 residues. The CDR3 bases that were read are TGTGCTAGCAGTTCCGGGACAGGGGCCTACCAAGAC. It translates to CASSSGTGAYQD. The entire CDR3 protein reads CASSSGTGAYQDTQYF.

There are many counts of this clone. Mouse germline and gene names are used. Other DNA variants within this sample encode the same CDR3. Incomplete CDR3 DNA: TGTGCTAGCAGAAGGGACTCC. This encodes CASRRDS. The entire CDR3 protein reads CASRRDSDYTF. J is TRBJ1-2 and V is TRBV17; the D is unclear. The read falls 4 residues short of the CDR3 end, and the missing part is taken from the germline J gene. Germline CDR1 reads MNHDT; CDR2 reads YYDKIL. This CDR3 has 11 residues. The V end was cut by 6 bases, the J end by 3 bases, with 5 bases between. The entire variable domain, with the rest obtained from reference TRBV17 and TRBJ1-2, is as follows: DTTVKQNPRYKLARVGKPVNLICSQTMNHDTMYWYQKKPNQAPKLLLFYYDKILNREADTFEKFQSSRPNNSFCSLYIGSAGLEYSAMYLCASRRDSDYTFGSGTRLLVI.

Turning to this clone: Gene names follow the mouse nomenclature. Read data end 4 residues before the CDR3 end; the end is taken from the germline J gene. The rearrangement links TRBV13-2 to TRBJ2-7, with TRBD2 identical over 12 bases. V trimming: 2 bases; J trimming: 3 bases; junction bases outside the gene matches: 3. This CDR3 has 15 residues. Germline V gene lookup returns CDR1 NNHNN and CDR2 SYGAGS (reference sequence). The CDR3 is CASGERTGGGYEQYF. CDR3 DNA (partial): TGTGCCAGCGGTGAGAGGACTGGGGGGGGCTAT.

To note about this clone: All gene names here are mouse names. The read comes to an end 4 residues before the CDR3 does, leaving the germline J gene to fill in the end. This chain connects TRBV13-2 to TRBJ2-7; D gene unclear. The CDR3 extends over 14 amino acids. V lost 0 bases, J lost 0 bases, and 7 bases lay in between. CDR1 is NNHNN, CDR2 SYGAGS, per germline (reference sequence). The CDR3 region is CASGDAPGSYEQYF. The sequenced CDR3 bases are TGTGCCAGCGGTGATGCCCCTGGCTCCTAT.

On this clone itself: The gene names given are mouse names. The CDR3 end is not reached by the read, which stops 4 residues before it; the germline J gene fills it in. This chain uses TRBV5 with TRBJ2-5; 9 positions agree with TRBD2. This CDR3 is built from 14 residues. Germline V gene data show CDR1 as LGHNA and CDR2 as YNLKQL (reference sequence). Partial CDR3 DNA: TGTGCCAGCAGCCAAGGACTGGGGGACGAC. Translating gives CASSQGLGDD. The whole CDR3 protein is CASSQGLGDDTQYF.

Remarks on this clone: Mouse gene names apply. The CDR3 end is not reached by the read, which stops 4 residues before it; the germline J gene fills it in. This sample also contains other DNA sequences that code for the same CDR3. V and J are TRBV13-1 and TRBJ2-7; no clear D. Germline assignment: CDR1 NSHNY and CDR2 SYGAGN. CDR3 size: 12 residues. CDR3 sequence reads: CASSDARDEQYF. The sequenced CDR3 bases are TGTGCCAGCAGTGATGCAAGGGAT.

Only a few counts were recorded for this clone. Germline and genes: mouse. The observed sequence ends 4 residues before the CDR3 terminus, with the missing tail filled in from the germline J gene. The rearrangement uses TRBV13-3 and TRBJ2-7, with 10 bases lining up with TRBD2. CDR3 length: 15 amino acids. Germline CDR1 is NNHDY and CDR2 is SYVADS. The covered CDR3 bases are TGTGCCAGCAGTGATGAGCTGGGGGGGCGCCAT. The encoded protein is CASSDELGGRH. The complete CDR3 sequence is CASSDELGGRHEQYF.

Concerning this clone itself: Genes here carry mouse names. The DNA ends 4 residues before the CDR3 does, and the rest of the CDR3 is filled in from the germline J gene. In the same sample, other DNA sequences code for this CDR3. The gene calls are TRBV19 and TRBJ2-3; no definite D call. This CDR3 is built from 13 residues. Germline CDR1 is FNHDT and CDR2 is SITEND (reference sequence). The V and J ends lost 2 bases and 0 bases respectively, with 4 bases between them. The CDR3 here is CASSILSAETLYF. The covered CDR3 bases are TGTGCCAGCAGTATTCTCAGTGCAGAA.

This clone turned up a few times. Genes and germline are mouse. The read halts 4 residues ahead of the CDR3 end, with the missing end drawn from the germline J gene. The rearrangement joins TRBV5 to TRBJ2-3; 9 nucleotides align to TRBD2. This CDR3 has 16 amino acids. The germline V gene has CDR1 LGHNA and CDR2 YNLKQL (reference sequence). Trimming took 2 bases from V and 0 from J; bases not matched to a gene: 3. CDR3 bases read: TGTGCCAGCAGCCAAATCTGGGGGGGTAGTGCAGAA. This translates into CASSQIWGGSAE. In full, the CDR3 reads CASSQIWGGSAETLYF.

Notes on this clone: Gene names are the mouse ones. Coverage ceases 4 residues before the CDR3 finishes, and the germline J gene fills in the end. The gene calls are TRBV14 and TRBJ2-7; D remains unclear. The CDR3 totals 12 residues. Germline V gene lookup returns CDR1 SGHDT and CDR2 FRDEAV. The CDR3 DNA, read in part, is TGTGCCAGCAGTTTGGCCCAGGAT. Protein sequence: CASSLAQD. The complete CDR3 reads CASSLAQDEQYF.

With respect to this clone: Each gene name is a mouse one. Coverage ceases 4 residues before the CDR3 finishes, and the germline J gene fills in the end. Within the sample, other DNA sequences also encode this same CDR3. The chain is built from TRBV1 and TRBJ2-5, with 8 bases aligning to TRBD1. The CDR3 is made up of 15 amino acids. Germline loops: CDR1 NSQYPW, CDR2 LRSPGD (reference sequence). The CDR3 region is CTCSADAGGRDTQYF. Incomplete CDR3 DNA: TGCACCTGCAGTGCAGATGCAGGGGGCAGGGAC.

Comment on this clone: Any gene name here is a mouse gene name. The read terminates 4 residues before the CDR3 end, so the remaining end is supplied by the germline J gene. The chain combines TRBV13-1 with TRBJ2-3, with 8 bases fitting TRBD1. Germline CDR1 is NSHNY and CDR2 is SYGAGN. Trimming cost V 0 bases and J 3 bases; bases outside gene matches: 6. CDR3 size: 16 residues. CDR3 DNA, as far as it was read: TGTGCCAGCAGTGATGCTTGGGCAGGGGGCGCAGAA. Its translation: CASSDAWAGGAE. The whole CDR3 is CASSDAWAGGAETLYF.

Notes on this clone: Genes and germline come from the mouse. The missing CDR3 end, 4 residues past where the read stops, is filled in from the germline J gene. The J gene is TRBJ2-5, the V gene TRBV1; TRBD2 matches 9 bases. The CDR3 extends over 17 amino acids. Germline-derived CDR1 and CDR2 are NSQYPW and LRSPGD (reference sequence). V was pared by 4 bases and J by 0 bases, with 8 bases of the junction left unmatched. CDR3 sequence reads: CTCSVFTTGGNQDTQYF. CDR3 DNA, as far as it was read: TGCACCTGCAGTGTGTTCACGACTGGGGGTAACCAAGAC.

This clone was found a few times. Germline and genes: mouse. Read coverage stops 4 residues before the CDR3 terminus; the germline J gene supplies the remainder. The V and J genes are TRBV13-3 and TRBJ2-2; no reliable D call. This CDR3 region has 15 residues. Trimming removed 1 base from V and 0 bases from J, with 7 bases in between. Germline V gives CDR1 NNHDY, CDR2 SYVADS. The covered CDR3 bases are TGTGCCAGCAGTGATAACAATGCAAACACCGGG. Encoded protein: CASSDNNANTG. The whole CDR3 is CASSDNNANTGQLYF.

This clone was counted between two and nine times. Genes and germline are mouse. The sequenced fragment ends 4 residues before the CDR3 boundary, so the rest is inferred from the germline J gene. Other DNA sequences in the sample encode the same CDR3. The rearrangement uses TRBV1 and TRBJ1-1, with D hard to call. This CDR3 is 13 amino acids long. Germline CDR1 NSQYPW, CDR2 LRSPGD (reference sequence). The CDR3 loop reads CTCSADQDTEVFF. Incomplete CDR3 DNA: TGCACCTGCAGTGCAGATCAGGATACA.

This clone was seen a few times. Gene labels here are mouse ones. CDR3 amino acids: CASSDGTGLNSDYTF. Incomplete CDR3 DNA: TGTGCCAGCAGTGATGGGACAGGCCTAAACTCC. The rearrangement uses TRBV13-1 and TRBJ1-2; 7 bases match TRBD1. The observed sequence ends 4 residues before the CDR3 terminus, with the missing tail filled in from the germline J gene. The CDR3 has 15 amino acids. Germline V gene sequence: CDR1 NSHNY, CDR2 SYGAGN. J lost 1 base, V lost 0 bases, and 3 bases had no gene match.

In its sample, this clone was seen a few times. Gene names and germline refer to mouse. The read ends 4 residues early relative to the CDR3; the germline J gene fills the gap. The V call is TRBV13-3, the J call TRBJ2-3; TRBD1 is a possible D gene (6 bases). Germline V gene data show CDR1 as NNHDY and CDR2 as SYVADS. The CDR3 is 15 residues long. The V and J ends lost 4 bases and 0 bases respectively, with 12 bases between them. This CDR3 reads CASSWDKPSAETLYF. The CDR3 DNA, read in part, is TGTGCCAGCAGTTGGGACAAACCTAGTGCAGAA.

The sample holds a few counts of this clone. The genes and germline here are from mouse. The CDR3 end is not reached by the read, which stops 4 residues before it; the germline J gene fills it in. This same CDR3 is encoded by further DNA sequences in the sample. The rearrangement joins TRBV5 to TRBJ2-1, with 10 bases identical to TRBD2. V gave up 4 bases and J gave up 3 bases; unmatched junction bases: 3. In germline, CDR1 is LGHNA, CDR2 YNLKQL (reference sequence). The length of the CDR3 is 15 residues. CDR3 protein: CASSRHWGGYAEQFF. CDR3 bases read: TGTGCCAGCAGCCGCCACTGGGGGGGCTATGCT.

The sample holds a few counts of this clone. Gene names and germline match the mouse. Read coverage stops 4 residues before the CDR3 terminus; the germline J gene supplies the remainder. V usage is TRBV19 and J usage is TRBJ2-1; 11 bases are a match to TRBD2. J gave up 0 bases and V 2 bases, and 4 bases lay outside the gene matches. Per the germline V gene, CDR1 is FNHDT and CDR2 is SITEND (reference sequence). CDR3 length: 17 amino acids. CDR3 DNA, as far as it was read: TGTGCCAGCAGTATTCCGGGACTGGGGGATAACTATGCT. Its protein is CASSIPGLGDNYA. The entire CDR3 reads CASSIPGLGDNYAEQFF.

Turning to this clone: The genes are named according to mouse. With the read ending 4 residues before the CDR3 end, the germline J gene is used to fill in that end. Other DNA sequences in the same sample also yield this CDR3. The chain carries TRBV13-1 and TRBJ2-5, with TRBD1 matching 9 bases. Per the germline V gene, CDR1 is NSHNY and CDR2 is SYGAGN. The CDR3 runs to 14 residues. This CDR3 is CASSEDRGTDTQYF. The covered CDR3 bases are TGTGCCAGCAGTGAGGACAGGGGAACAGAC.